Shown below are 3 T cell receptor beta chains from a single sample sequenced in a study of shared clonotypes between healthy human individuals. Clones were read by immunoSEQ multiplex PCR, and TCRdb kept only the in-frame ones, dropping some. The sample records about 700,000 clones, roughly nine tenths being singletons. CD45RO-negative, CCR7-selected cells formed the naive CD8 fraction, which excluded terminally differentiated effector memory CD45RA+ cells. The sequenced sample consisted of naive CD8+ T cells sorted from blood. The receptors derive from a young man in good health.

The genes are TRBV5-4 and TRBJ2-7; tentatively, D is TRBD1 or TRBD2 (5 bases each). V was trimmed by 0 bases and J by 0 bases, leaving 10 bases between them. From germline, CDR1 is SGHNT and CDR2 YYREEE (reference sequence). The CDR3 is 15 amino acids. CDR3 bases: TGTGCCAGCAGCTTGGCCGGGGCTAGCTCCTACGAGCAGTACTTC. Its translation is CASSLAGASSYEQYF.

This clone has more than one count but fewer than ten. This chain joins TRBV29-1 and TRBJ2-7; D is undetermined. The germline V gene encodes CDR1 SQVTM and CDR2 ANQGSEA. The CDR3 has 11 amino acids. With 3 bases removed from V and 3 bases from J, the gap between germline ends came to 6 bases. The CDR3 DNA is TGCAGCGTTGAGTCGAACTACGAGCAGTACTTC. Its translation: CSVESNYEQYF.

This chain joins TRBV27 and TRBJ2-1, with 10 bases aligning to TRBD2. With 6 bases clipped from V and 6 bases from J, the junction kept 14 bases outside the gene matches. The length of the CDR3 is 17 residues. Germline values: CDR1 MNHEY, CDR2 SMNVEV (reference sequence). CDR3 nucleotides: TGTGCCAGCAGAACCATCTCTCTAGCGGGAGTACGCAATGAGCAGTTCTTC. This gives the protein CASRTISLAGVRNEQFF.